This entry concerns a single T cell receptor (beta chain). This sample is part of a study of blood T cell repertoires in COVID-19. Across the whole study: PBMCs, B-cell-depleted T cells, or T cells provided the cDNA or gDNA that made up the material.

Method: immunoSEQ multiplex PCR; TCRdb's copy keeps in-frame clones and lacks some. The sample consists of about 48,000 clones, over 70% of them appearing once. Sample: peripheral blood. This receptor was taken from a human donor in a cohort sampled during active COVID-19.

Here the CDR3 reads CASSMGHTDTQYF. In DNA, the CDR3 is TGTGCCAGTAGTATGGGCCACACAGATACGCAGTATTTT. The chain uses TRBV19 and TRBJ2-3; D unresolved. CDR3 length equals 13 residues. V lost 3 bases and J 2 bases, leaving 6 bases between the germline ends. Germline assignment: CDR1 LNHDA and CDR2 SQIVND (reference sequence).